The next 7 T cell receptor beta chains were all read from a single sample in a study of OX40 agonist ivuxolimab in advanced cancers. Produced via immunoSEQ multiplex PCR; TCRdb's table is partial and in-frame only. The table has around 35,000 clones, about 90% seen once. The material sequenced was CD4+ or CD8+ T cells sorted from blood, taken in a trial of the OX40 agonist ivuxolimab. These receptors came from an adult with an advanced solid tumor such as melanoma, head and neck, liver or kidney cancer.

This clone was seen only once. The chain is built from TRBV29-1 and TRBJ2-1; 9 bases align to TRBD1. Germline V gives CDR1 SQVTM, CDR2 ANQGSEA. The V and J ends lost 6 bases and 0 bases, in that order; junction bases with no gene match: 18. CDR3 length equals 19 residues. Written as DNA, the CDR3 is TGCAGCGTGTCAGGAGGGACAGGGAGCTTCCAGAGCTCCTACAATGAGCAGTTCTTC. Translation gives CSVSGGTGSFQSSYNEQFF.

This clone was observed a single time. This chain joins TRBV5-1 and TRBJ1-2; 7 bases fit TRBD1. The CDR3 consists of 12 residues. Germline assignment: CDR1 SGHRS and CDR2 YFSETQ. Losses at the gene ends were 7 bases for V and 5 bases for J; bases not matched to a gene: 5. The CDR3 sequence is CASAGTDYGYTF. In nucleotides, the CDR3 is TGCGCCAGCGCAGGGACAGATTATGGCTACACCTTC.

This chain links TRBV4-3 with TRBJ1-1; D ambiguous. The CDR3 length is 14 residues. V lost 0 bases and J 1 base, leaving 6 bases between the germline ends. The germline V gene has CDR1 LGHNA and CDR2 YSLEER. The CDR3: CASSQEVKNTEAFF. The CDR3 nucleotides are TGCGCCAGCAGCCAAGAGGTTAAGAACACTGAAGCTTTCTTT.

V usage is TRBV6-6 and J usage is TRBJ1-3; no reliable D call. Germline CDR1 and CDR2: MNHNY and SVGAGI (reference sequence). There are 14 residues in the CDR3. Trimming pared 4 bases from V and 0 bases from J, leaving 7 bases between. The CDR3 reads CASSFLGSGNTIYF. In DNA form, the CDR3 reads TGTGCCAGCAGTTTCCTCGGCTCTGGAAACACCATATATTTT.

V usage is TRBV5-6 and J usage is TRBJ2-3; D perhaps matches TRBD2 (6 bases). The germline V and J ends were trimmed by 4 bases and 12 bases, with 12 bases remaining between them. CDR1 is SGHDT, CDR2 YYEEEE, per germline. This CDR3 comprises 11 residues. In DNA, the CDR3 is TGTGCCAGCAGCCTCCTGGACTATCAGTATTTT. Protein product: CASSLLDYQYF.

This rearrangement joins TRBV7-2 to TRBJ2-7; TRBD2 matches 12 bases. The CDR3 is made up of 18 amino acids. The germline CDR1 and CDR2 sequences are SGHTA and FQGNSA. V was clipped by 2 bases and J by 2 bases; unmatched bases: 10. The CDR3 DNA reads TGTGCCAGCAGCTTACCCCTAGCGGGGGGGCCAAAGACCTACGAGCAGTACTTC. Protein sequence: CASSLPLAGGPKTYEQYF. Supplemented by reference TRBV7-2 and TRBJ2-7, the full variable domain reads GAGVSQSPSNKVTEKGKDVELRCDPISGHTALYWYRQSLGQGLEFLIYFQGNSAPDKSGLPSDRFSAERTGGSVSTLTIQRTQQEDSAVYLCASSLPLAGGPKTYEQYFGPGTRLTVT.

The gene calls are TRBV11-2 and TRBJ2-7; D possibly corresponds to TRBD2 (7 bases). Germline lookup yields CDR1 SGHAT and CDR2 FQNNGV. This CDR3 has 15 amino acids. V was trimmed by 1 base and J by 5 bases, leaving 15 bases between them. CDR3 protein: CASSLVEGGSHEQYF. CDR3 DNA sequence: TGTGCCAGCAGCTTAGTTGAGGGGGGGAGCCACGAGCAGTACTTC.